This T cell receptor beta chain derives from a study of cytomegalovirus exposure and HLA in healthy donors. This clone was recorded only once. Antigen specificity is unknown. The CDR3 runs 13 residues. CDR1 is MNHEY, CDR2 SVGAGI, per germline. The V end was cut by 2 bases, the J end by 4 bases, with 8 bases between. Sequenced by immunoSEQ multiplex PCR; TCRdb stores in-frame clones only, minus some. The sample contains 150,000 to 200,000 clones, 84% of which appear only once. Whole-study findings and limits: Cytomegalovirus status, reportedly, was diagnosed with high specificity and sensitivity by the classifier.

This chain links TRBV6-5 with TRBJ1-2, with D uncertain. This TCR derives from a woman in her thirties in good health and CMV-seropositive. Sequencing was performed on PBMCs. The CDR3 sequence: CASSYTVSYGYTF. The CDR3 region has the DNA TGTGCCAGCAGTTACACGGTCTCCTATGGCTACACCTTC.